This passage covers 28 T cell receptor beta chains from one sample sequenced in a study of PD-1 and CTLA-4 blockade in melanoma. Produced via immunoSEQ multiplex PCR; TCRdb's table is partial and in-frame only. The data show around 31,000 clones, 91% seen once. Specimen: CD8+ T cells from peripheral blood, collected from a patient given anti-PD-1 treatment. The receptors stem from a human donor with melanoma.

V gene TRBV11-2 combines with J gene TRBJ1-2; D not certain. With 1 base removed from V and 1 base from J, the gap between germline ends came to 13 bases. Germline V lookup: CDR1 SGHAT, CDR2 FQNNGV. The CDR3 extends over 16 amino acids. The CDR3 reads CASSLGTTPSNYGYTF. The CDR3, as DNA: TGTGCCAGCAGCTTAGGAACCACACCTAGTAACTATGGCTACACCTTC.

The V and J genes are TRBV19 and TRBJ1-2; D perhaps matches TRBD1 (5 bases). Germline V gene data show CDR1 as LNHDA and CDR2 as SQIVND (reference sequence). Deletions cut 8 bases from V and 1 base from J, with 8 bases between. CDR3 length: 12 residues. CDR3 region: CASSTDNYGYTF. DNA for the CDR3: TGTGCCAGTTCGACAGATAACTATGGCTACACCTTC.

The rearrangement uses TRBV6-5 and TRBJ2-3; D is undetermined. The V end lost 3 bases, the J end lost 0 bases, and 7 bases lay between the germline ends. The CDR3 has 14 amino acids. CDR1 and CDR2 from the germline V gene are MNHEY and SVGAGI. In DNA, the CDR3 is TGTGCCAGCAGTTATGGTTCTAGCACAGATACGCAGTATTTT. Its protein product is CASSYGSSTDTQYF.

The chain uses TRBV7-9 and TRBJ1-1; unclear D gene. The CDR3 is made up of 13 amino acids. V was trimmed by 5 bases and J by 0 bases, leaving 7 bases between them. From germline, CDR1 is SEHNR and CDR2 FQNEAQ (reference sequence). CDR3 region: CASSAGMNTEAFF. DNA of the CDR3: TGTGCCAGCAGCGCCGGGATGAACACTGAAGCTTTCTTT.

The chain combines TRBV11-2 with TRBJ2-5; 7 positions agree with TRBD2. The V gene's germline CDR1 is SGHAT and CDR2 FQNNGV. The J segment lost 3 bases and the V segment lost 1 base, leaving 17 bases of the junction unmatched. The CDR3 loop spans 19 amino acids. The CDR3 here is CASSLVPNQREPGEETQYF. CDR3 coding DNA: TGTGCCAGCAGCTTAGTCCCCAACCAGCGGGAACCGGGTGAAGAGACCCAGTACTTC.

This sequence joins TRBV27 and TRBJ2-7, with TRBD1 matching 9 bases. Trimming took 2 bases from V and 5 from J; bases not matched to a gene: 10. The CDR3 is made up of 16 amino acids. CDR1 and CDR2 (germline): MNHEY, SMNVEV (reference sequence). CDR3 residues: CASSLSYNRGLDEQYF. DNA of the CDR3: TGTGCCAGCAGTTTAAGCTATAACAGGGGGCTTGACGAGCAGTACTTC.

This sequence joins TRBV7-9 and TRBJ1-2; no reliable D call. Between the trimmed V and J ends, which lost 3 bases and 8 bases, there was a span of 13 bases. CDR3 length: 13 amino acids. The germline V gene encodes CDR1 SEHNR and CDR2 FQNEAQ (reference sequence). The CDR3 loop is CASSLAEGIGYTF. Here the CDR3 DNA reads TGTGCCAGCAGCTTGGCAGAGGGTATCGGCTACACCTTC.

J is TRBJ2-2 and V is TRBV15; 7 nucleotides line up with TRBD2. The CDR3 has 14 amino acids. V shed 2 bases, J shed 7 bases, and the junction held 4 bases outside the gene matches. Germline values: CDR1 LNHNV, CDR2 YYDKDF (reference sequence). CDR3 sequence (DNA): TGTGCCACCAGCAGAAGGCGGGGGATCGGGGAGCTGTTTTTT. Protein: CATSRRRGIGELFF.

The rearrangement joins TRBV30 to TRBJ1-3; no definite D call. The CDR3 runs to 13 residues. V lost 4 bases to trimming and J lost 3 bases, with 10 bases between them. The V gene's germline CDR1 is GTSNPN and CDR2 SVGIG (reference sequence). The CDR3 protein is CAWTEEVGNTIYF. The CDR3 DNA is TGTGCCTGGACAGAGGAGGTTGGAAACACCATATATTTT. Variable domain in full (rest from reference TRBV30 and TRBJ1-3): SQTIHQWPATLVQPVGSPLSLECTVEGTSNPNLYWYRQAAGRGLQLLFYSVGIGQISSEVPQNLSASRPQDRQFILSSKKLLLSDSGFYLCAWTEEVGNTIYFGEGSWLTVV.

The chain links TRBV5-4 to TRBJ2-6, with 7 bases aligning to TRBD1. The trim removed 0 bases at V and 2 bases at J, leaving 8 bases unmatched. Germline lookup yields CDR1 SGHNT and CDR2 YYREEE (reference sequence). There are 18 residues in the CDR3. This chain's CDR3 is CASSLDRGPLAGANVLTF. The DNA for the CDR3 is TGTGCCAGCAGCTTGGACAGGGGTCCCTTGGCTGGGGCCAACGTCCTGACTTTC.

The rearrangement uses TRBV7-6 and TRBJ2-1; a possible D gene is TRBD2 (6 bases). The CDR3 covers 14 residues. Trimming stripped 5 bases from V and 8 bases from J, with 16 bases between. From germline, CDR1 is SGHVS and CDR2 FNYEAQ. As DNA, the CDR3 is TGTGCCAGCAGCCCCAATAATCCGGGGGATGAGCAGTTCTTC. Translated: CASSPNNPGDEQFF.

This chain joins TRBV6-6 and TRBJ2-5, with a tentative D call TRBD2 (5 bases). V lost 0 bases, J lost 2 bases, and 7 bases lay in between. This CDR3 has 14 amino acids. In germline, CDR1 is MNHNY, CDR2 SVGAGI (reference sequence). The DNA for the CDR3 is TGTGCCAGCAGTTACTCGGGAGAGCAAGAGACCCAGTACTTC. Amino acid sequence: CASSYSGEQETQYF.

The rearrangement joins TRBV20-1 to TRBJ2-3; D not resolved. The germline V gene has CDR1 DFQATT and CDR2 SNEGSKA (reference sequence). CDR3 length equals 10 residues. V lost 5 bases, J lost 6 bases, and 6 bases lay in between. DNA for the CDR3: TGCAGTGCTGGCCGGGATACGCAGTATTTT. Translated, it gives CSAGRDTQYF.

V and J are TRBV9 and TRBJ2-3; the match to TRBD2 covers 11 bases. Unmatched junction bases numbered 3, after V lost 3 bases and J lost 6 bases. In germline, CDR1 is SGDLS, CDR2 YYNGEE. The CDR3 contains 14 residues. CDR3 sequence: CASSALAGGDTQYF. For the CDR3, the DNA is TGTGCCAGCAGCGCCCTAGCGGGAGGCGATACGCAGTATTTT.

This clone showed up just once. V and J are TRBV27 and TRBJ2-1; the D gene is possibly TRBD2 (6 bases). CDR3 length: 16 residues. V lost 3 bases to trimming and J lost 1 base, with 13 bases between them. Germline V gene data show CDR1 as MNHEY and CDR2 as SMNVEV (reference sequence). CDR3 loop: CASSLMAAGSYNEQFF. CDR3 nucleotides: TGTGCCAGCAGTTTGATGGCGGCGGGGTCCTACAATGAGCAGTTCTTC.

The CDR3 nucleotides are TGTGCCAGCACCCAATTAGCCGCGGTCAACCACGAGCAGTACTTC. This translates into CASTQLAAVNHEQYF. The rearrangement uses TRBV27 and TRBJ2-7; D uncertain. V was trimmed by 7 bases and J by 5 bases, leaving 21 bases between them. Germline-derived CDR1 and CDR2 are MNHEY and SMNVEV (reference sequence). The CDR3 spans 15 residues.

The chain links TRBV7-9 to TRBJ2-7; a possible D gene is TRBD1 (6 bases). CDR3 length: 15 residues. V lost 5 bases to trimming and J lost 1 base, with 15 bases between them. Germline V gene data show CDR1 as SEHNR and CDR2 as FQNEAQ (reference sequence). CDR3 nucleotide sequence: TGTGCCAGCAGCGGTACCAACAGGGATTCCTACGAGCAGTACTTC. Its protein product is CASSGTNRDSYEQYF.

This chain uses TRBV28 with TRBJ2-3; D gene uncertain. Germline lookup yields CDR1 MDHEN and CDR2 SYDVKM. This CDR3 contains 16 residues. Trimming took 6 bases from V and 0 from J, leaving 16 bases between them. The CDR3 here is CASSPVASASTDTQYF. The CDR3 region has the DNA TGTGCCAGCAGCCCGGTTGCCAGCGCTAGCACAGATACGCAGTATTTT.

The V gene is TRBV7-6, the J gene TRBJ2-2, with 8 bases lining up with TRBD1. Germline CDR1 is SGHVS and CDR2 is FNYEAQ. CDR3 size: 17 residues. Trimming removed 2 bases from V and 4 bases from J; junction bases left unmatched: 9. The CDR3 reads CASSLLTGQGFTGELFF. The DNA for the CDR3 is TGTGCCAGCAGCTTACTCACCGGACAGGGCTTCACCGGGGAGCTGTTTTTT.

The chain is built from TRBV6-5 and TRBJ2-3, with 10 bases fitting TRBD2. Trimming at V came to 6 bases and at J to 0 bases, leaving 3 bases not matched to a gene. The CDR3 runs to 15 residues. Per germline, CDR1 MNHEY and CDR2 SVGAGI. The DNA for the CDR3 is TGTGCCAGCAGCTGGACTAGCGGAAGCACAGATACGCAGTATTTT. This translates into CASSWTSGSTDTQYF.

V is TRBV29-1 and J is TRBJ2-1; 10 bases are shared with TRBD1. The length of the CDR3 is 15 residues. The junction had 9 bases not matched to a gene; V was cut back by 2 bases and J by 8 bases. Germline V CDR1 and CDR2: SQVTM, ANQGSEA. CDR3 amino acids: CSVELWDRGFDEQFF. For the CDR3, the DNA is TGCAGCGTTGAATTATGGGACAGGGGATTCGATGAGCAGTTCTTC.

The chain uses TRBV14 and TRBJ1-1; D is unclear. V was trimmed by 0 bases and J by 4 bases, leaving 9 bases between them. Germline V gene lookup returns CDR1 SGHDN and CDR2 FVKESK. The CDR3 runs 14 residues. CDR3 loop: CASSQDLGGTEAFF. The CDR3 nucleotides read TGTGCCAGCAGCCAAGATCTGGGTGGCACTGAAGCTTTCTTT. Variable domain in full (rest from reference TRBV14 and TRBJ1-1): EAGVTQFPSHSVIEKGQTVTLRCDPISGHDNLYWYRRVMGKEIKFLLHFVKESKQDESGMPNNRFLAERTGGTYSTLKVQPAELEDSGVYFCASSQDLGGTEAFFGQGTRLTVV.

The V and J genes are TRBV7-9 and TRBJ2-5; D gene ambiguous. The ends were cut back, 1 base at V and 2 bases at J, with 5 bases in the middle. The germline V gene has CDR1 SEHNR and CDR2 FQNEAQ (reference sequence). The CDR3 length is 13 residues. CDR3 in amino acids: CASSLVGQETQYF. The CDR3 DNA follows: TGTGCCAGCAGCTTAGTGGGACAAGAGACCCAGTACTTC.

J is TRBJ2-2 and V is TRBV28, with 7 bases aligning to TRBD2. The length of the CDR3 is 15 residues. The germline CDR1 and CDR2 sequences are MDHEN and SYDVKM. Trimming took 5 bases from V and 3 from J; bases not matched to a gene: 6. The CDR3 protein is CASSPRGDYTGELFF. The CDR3 DNA reads TGTGCCAGCAGTCCCCGGGGGGATTACACCGGGGAGCTGTTTTTT.

This clone was picked up one time. J is TRBJ2-3 and V is TRBV19; TRBD2 matches 9 bases. Germline V CDR1 and CDR2: LNHDA, SQIVND (reference sequence). This CDR3 comprises 15 residues. J was trimmed by 4 bases and V by 5 bases; bases with no gene match: 7. The CDR3 DNA is TGTGCCAGTAGTTTAAGACTAGCGGACGCAGATACGCAGTATTTT. Translated, it gives CASSLRLADADTQYF.

The V call is TRBV6-6, the J call TRBJ1-5, with D perhaps TRBD1 (6 bases). This CDR3 is built from 12 residues. V lost 7 bases and J lost 6, with 10 bases in between. The germline V gene has CDR1 MNHNY and CDR2 SVGAGI (reference sequence). This CDR3 reads CASNGGLQPQHF. The CDR3 DNA reads as TGTGCCAGCAATGGGGGGCTTCAGCCCCAGCATTTT.

The chain employs TRBV19 and TRBJ2-7; TRBD2 agrees at 10 bases. In germline, CDR1 is LNHDA, CDR2 SQIVND (reference sequence). Trimming took 5 bases from V and 2 from J; bases not matched to a gene: 3. This CDR3 is 14 amino acids long. The CDR3 DNA reads as TGTGCCAGTAGTCTGGGGACTAGCGCCTACGAGCAGTACTTC. Residues: CASSLGTSAYEQYF.

V and J are TRBV28 and TRBJ1-1; D not resolved. The CDR3 loop spans 12 amino acids. V dropped 3 bases and J dropped 11 bases, with 13 bases sitting between them. Germline V gene lookup returns CDR1 MDHEN and CDR2 SYDVKM. CDR3 DNA: TGTGCCAGCAGTTTTCCTCCCCCGGCCGCTTTCTTT. This translates into CASSFPPPAAFF.